These 21 T cell receptor beta chains were all obtained from the same sample, sequenced in a study of OX40 agonist ivuxolimab in advanced cancers. Assay used: immunoSEQ multiplex PCR; TCRdb lists only in-frame clones, some missing. This sample has 70,000 to 95,000 clones, with 80% to 90% found just once. The sample consisted of CD4+ or CD8+ T cells sorted from blood, taken in a trial of the OX40 agonist ivuxolimab. These receptors were obtained from an adult with an advanced solid tumor such as melanoma, head and neck, liver or kidney cancer.

This chain joins TRBV6-1 and TRBJ2-7, with D unclear. Trimming pared 6 bases from V and 9 bases from J, leaving 9 bases between. Germline CDR1 reads MNHNS; CDR2 reads SASEGT. The CDR3 runs to 10 residues. The CDR3 nucleotides read TGTGCCAGCAGCCGTACTCGGCAGTACTTC. It codes for CASSRTRQYF.

This sequence joins TRBV7-3 and TRBJ1-1; no firm D call. Germline CDR1 is SGHTA and CDR2 is FQGTGA. V was trimmed by 5 bases and J by 4 bases, leaving 8 bases between them. The CDR3 contains 12 residues. CDR3 bases: TGTGCCAGCAGCCGCCTTGGCACTGAAGCTTTCTTT. This translates into CASSRLGTEAFF.

The chain couples TRBV28 to TRBJ2-6; D remains ambiguous. The CDR3 length is 16 residues. Germline assignment: CDR1 MDHEN and CDR2 SYDVKM. Trimming stripped 8 bases from V and 0 bases from J, with 14 bases between. CDR3 region: CASPQRSSSGANVLTF. As DNA, the CDR3 is TGTGCCAGCCCTCAGAGATCGAGCTCTGGGGCCAACGTCCTGACTTTC. Combining the CDR3 with reference TRBV28 and TRBJ2-6 gives the whole variable domain DVKVTQSSRYLVKRTGEKVFLECVQDMDHENMFWYRQDPGLGLRLIYFSYDVKMKEKGDIPEGYSVSREKKERFSLILESASTNQTSMYLCASPQRSSSGANVLTFGAGSRLTVL.

This sequence joins TRBV7-2 and TRBJ1-5; 10 bases are shared with TRBD1. Germline-derived CDR1 and CDR2 are SGHTA and FQGNSA. V shed 1 base and J 5 bases; nucleotides not matched to a gene: 2. The CDR3 runs 15 residues. The CDR3 nucleotides read TGTGCCAGCAGCTTAGAGACAGGGGGCCATCAGCCCCAGCATTTT. Its translation is CASSLETGGHQPQHF. The complete variable domain, with remaining parts taken from reference TRBV7-2 and TRBJ1-5, reads GAGVSQSPSNKVTEKGKDVELRCDPISGHTALYWYRQSLGQGLEFLIYFQGNSAPDKSGLPSDRFSAERTGGSVSTLTIQRTQQEDSAVYLCASSLETGGHQPQHFGDGTRLSIL.

This clone was observed a few times. The chain links TRBV4-1 to TRBJ1-6; no firm D call. V was shortened by 0 bases and J by 9 bases, with 12 bases between the two germline ends. The CDR3 covers 15 residues. CDR1 is MGHRA, CDR2 YSYEKL, per germline. DNA of the CDR3: TGCGCCAGCAGCCAAGAACAACAGACCCGTTCACCCCTCCACTTT. This gives the protein CASSQEQQTRSPLHF.

This chain joins TRBV7-3 and TRBJ1-2, with 9 bases lining up with TRBD1. J gave up 7 bases and V 1 base, and 16 bases lay outside the gene matches. In germline, CDR1 is SGHTA, CDR2 FQGTGA. This CDR3 region has 18 residues. The CDR3 nucleotides are TGTGCCAGCAGCTTAAGGGGCGGGCGGACAGGGGAGACTCGTGGCTACACCTTC. Its protein product is CASSLRGGRTGETRGYTF.

V usage is TRBV9 and J usage is TRBJ2-1, with TRBD1 matching 8 bases. Germline V CDR1 and CDR2: SGDLS, YYNGEE. This CDR3 is 16 amino acids long. With V trimmed by 3 bases and J by 4 bases, 9 bases remained unmatched. In DNA form, the CDR3 reads TGTGCCAGCAGCGCTGGACAGGGAATCTCGTACAATGAGCAGTTCTTC. Its protein product is CASSAGQGISYNEQFF.

The genes are TRBV4-1 and TRBJ2-3, with 7 bases lining up with TRBD2. CDR1 MGHRA and CDR2 YSYEKL come from the germline V gene. The CDR3 is 19 amino acids. V lost 0 bases and J lost 3; bases outside the gene matches: 15. The CDR3 loop is CASSQDLQRGGALTDTQYF. CDR3 nucleotide sequence: TGCGCCAGCAGCCAAGACCTTCAAAGGGGAGGGGCCTTAACAGATACGCAGTATTTT.

This rearrangement joins TRBV18 to TRBJ1-4; no definite D call. Trimming removed 6 bases at V and 0 bases at J, with 14 bases between. Germline loops: CDR1 KGHSH, CDR2 LQKENI. The CDR3 spans 16 residues. In DNA form, the CDR3 reads TGTGCCAGCTCCTCTTCGAAGGATGCAACTAATGAAAAACTGTTTTTT. Encoded protein: CASSSSKDATNEKLFF. The entire variable domain, with the rest obtained from reference TRBV18 and TRBJ1-4, is as follows: NAGVMQNPRHLVRRRGQEARLRCSPMKGHSHVYWYRQLPEEGLKFMVYLQKENIIDESGMPKERFSAEFPKEGPSILRIQQVVRGDSAAYFCASSSSKDATNEKLFFGSGTQLSVL.

The chain has TRBV9 and TRBJ2-1, with D perhaps matching TRBD1 or TRBD2 (7 bases each). CDR1 and CDR2 (germline): SGDLS, YYNGEE. V was clipped by 0 bases and J by 10 bases, with 17 bases between them. The CDR3 is 15 amino acids. The CDR3 region is CASSVGQGVGGEQFF. The CDR3 nucleotides are TGTGCCAGCAGCGTAGGTCAGGGGGTGGGGGGGGAGCAGTTCTTC.

The chain links TRBV5-1 to TRBJ2-1; 10 bases line up with TRBD2. The germline V gene has CDR1 SGHRS and CDR2 YFSETQ. V trimming: 4 bases; J trimming: 2 bases; junction bases outside the gene matches: 3. The CDR3 is 15 residues long. As DNA, the CDR3 is TGCGCCAGCAGCCCAGGGACTAGCGCCTACAATGAGCAGTTCTTC. As protein: CASSPGTSAYNEQFF.

The chain links TRBV7-2 to TRBJ2-3, with TRBD1 matching 8 bases. Trimming at V came to 3 bases and at J to 5 bases, leaving 10 bases not matched to a gene. Germline CDR1 and CDR2: SGHTA and FQGNSA. This CDR3 spans 16 amino acids. The CDR3 sequence: CASSLAGGSYRDTQYF. In nucleotides, the CDR3 is TGTGCCAGCAGCTTGGCAGGGGGCTCATACAGAGATACGCAGTATTTT.

The chain couples TRBV7-9 to TRBJ1-2; 8 positions agree with TRBD1. With V trimmed by 6 bases and J by 7 bases, 7 bases remained unmatched. This CDR3 comprises 13 residues. Germline V gene lookup returns CDR1 SEHNR and CDR2 FQNEAQ (reference sequence). Written as DNA, the CDR3 is TGTGCCAGCAGTCCATCAGGGGGCCCTGGCTACACCTTC. This encodes CASSPSGGPGYTF.

This clone appeared once. V gene TRBV6-5 combines with J gene TRBJ2-7; 9 bases agree with TRBD2. There are 14 residues in the CDR3. In germline, CDR1 is MNHEY, CDR2 SVGAGI. With V trimmed by 6 bases and J by 12 bases, 15 bases remained unmatched. The CDR3 nucleotides read TGTGCCAGCAGGCCCGGACTAGCGCTGTTGGGGTGGTACTTC. Amino acid sequence: CASRPGLALLGWYF.

This sequence joins TRBV2 and TRBJ2-3; perhaps TRBD1 as D (7 bases). Germline CDR1 and CDR2: SNHLY and FYNNEI. This CDR3 contains 16 residues. With 6 bases removed from V and 3 bases from J, the gap between germline ends came to 19 bases. The CDR3 nucleotides are TGTGCCAGCAGCCCGTATCGGGCAGGGGGGACAGATACGCAGTATTTT. It codes for CASSPYRAGGTDTQYF.

The chain has TRBV6-5 and TRBJ2-1; TRBD1 agrees at 8 bases. This CDR3 is 14 amino acids long. The ends lost 5 bases at V and 6 bases at J; junction bases unmatched: 6. CDR1 is MNHEY, CDR2 SVGAGI, per germline. DNA of the CDR3: TGTGCCAGCAGTCCAGGGGGCGGCCCCAATGAGCAGTTCTTC. It translates to CASSPGGGPNEQFF.

Details on this clone: This same CDR3 is encoded by further DNA sequences in the sample. The J gene is TRBJ2-1, the V gene TRBV9; D not resolved. The CDR3 is made up of 15 amino acids. The germline gives CDR1 SGDLS, CDR2 YYNGEE. Trimming took off 3 bases at V and 0 bases at J, with 10 bases between the two ends. Written as DNA, the CDR3 is TGTGCCAGCAGCGGTCAGCTGAGCTCCTACAATGAGCAGTTCTTC. It encodes CASSGQLSSYNEQFF.

The rearrangement uses TRBV5-4 and TRBJ2-7, with D perhaps matching TRBD1 (6 bases). CDR3 length equals 13 residues. Between the trimmed V and J ends, which lost 2 bases and 4 bases, there was a span of 10 bases. The V gene's germline CDR1 is SGHNT and CDR2 YYREEE (reference sequence). CDR3 sequence reads: CASSLQGGYEQYF. The CDR3 region has the DNA TGTGCCAGCAGCTTACAGGGCGGGTACGAGCAGTACTTC.

V usage is TRBV27 and J usage is TRBJ1-2; no clear D gene. Per germline, CDR1 MNHEY and CDR2 SMNVEV (reference sequence). This CDR3 is built from 13 residues. The germline V and J ends were trimmed by 3 bases and 5 bases, with 10 bases remaining between them. The DNA for the CDR3 is TGTGCCAGCAGTTTCGCAGGAGGGTATGGCTACACCTTC. Protein sequence: CASSFAGGYGYTF.

This clone was found once. This sequence joins TRBV27 and TRBJ2-5, with D possibly matching TRBD1 (6 bases). Gene TRBJ2-7 matches the end of the DNA better, so the J call may be wrong. CDR3 length: 14 residues. The germline V gene encodes CDR1 MNHEY and CDR2 SMNVEV (reference sequence). The CDR3 protein is CASSGGWGRYEQYF. The CDR3 coding sequence is TGTGCCAGCAGTGGTGGCTGGGGGCGGTACGAGCAGTACTTC.

The chain is built from TRBV2 and TRBJ1-2; D is uncertain. Germline loops: CDR1 SNHLY, CDR2 FYNNEI. CDR3 length equals 15 residues. V dropped 6 bases and J dropped 4 bases, with 18 bases sitting between them. The CDR3 coding sequence is TGTGCCAGCAGCCCCGGGCGGCTTGAAAGCTATGGCTACACCTTC. Amino acids: CASSPGRLESYGYTF.